A single sample gave rise to the 27 T cell receptor beta chains below, sequenced in a study of blood T cell repertoires in COVID-19. Here immunoSEQ multiplex PCR was the method, and the copy in TCRdb shows in-frame clones only, minus some. The data hold fewer than 200,000 clones, with just over 85% observed a single time. Sequencing was done on a sample of PBMCs or T cells enriched from blood (not recorded which). These receptors all stem from a woman aged 18-35 years who had recovered from COVID-19.

The V call is TRBV4-3, the J call TRBJ2-1, with 12 nucleotides matching TRBD1. This CDR3 spans 20 amino acids. Germline V lookup: CDR1 LGHNA, CDR2 YSLEER. After removal of 2 bases from V and 8 bases from J, the junction contained 19 bases not matched to a gene. CDR3 nucleotides: TGCGCCAGCAGCCAACGATTCACTTTTGAAAGTGGGACAGGGGGCCATGAGCAGTTCTTC. Translation: CASSQRFTFESGTGGHEQFF.

The chain couples TRBV6-5 to TRBJ2-7, with D possibly TRBD1 on 6 matching bases. CDR1 MNHEY and CDR2 SVGAGI come from the germline V gene. V dropped 6 bases and J dropped 3 bases, with 9 bases sitting between them. The CDR3 has 12 amino acids. The chain's CDR3 is CASSRTVYEQYF. CDR3 sequence (DNA): TGTGCCAGCAGCCGGACAGTCTACGAGCAGTACTTC.

A single count supports this clone. This chain uses TRBV3-1 (or the pseudogene TRBV3-2) with TRBJ2-4; tentative D call: TRBD1 (6 bases). The V gene's germline CDR1 is LGHDT and CDR2 YNNKEL (reference sequence). V dropped 0 bases and J dropped 7 bases, with 10 bases sitting between them. The CDR3 covers 14 residues. The DNA of the CDR3 is TGTGCCAGCAGCCAAGATTGGGGGCAGAACATTCAGTACTTC. It is translated as CASSQDWGQNIQYF.

The chain links TRBV19 to TRBJ1-2; a possible D gene is TRBD1 (5 bases). V was cut by 6 bases and J by 8 bases, with 22 bases left in between. Germline values: CDR1 LNHDA, CDR2 SQIVND (reference sequence). The CDR3 runs to 15 residues. The chain's CDR3 is CASSPREGPPRGYTF. The CDR3 region has the DNA TGTGCCAGTAGCCCTCGGGAGGGACCACCTAGGGGCTACACCTTC.

The rearrangement uses TRBV18 and TRBJ1-1; unclear D gene. With 4 bases removed from V and 5 bases from J, the gap between germline ends came to 11 bases. CDR3 length: 13 amino acids. Germline V gene data show CDR1 as KGHSH and CDR2 as LQKENI. The DNA for the CDR3 is TGTGCCAGCTCACAGAATGAGAAGACTGAAGCTTTCTTT. Translating it yields CASSQNEKTEAFF. Full variable domain (rest looked up from reference TRBV18 and TRBJ1-1): NAGVMQNPRHLVRRRGQEARLRCSPMKGHSHVYWYRQLPEEGLKFMVYLQKENIIDESGMPKERFSAEFPKEGPSILRIQQVVRGDSAAYFCASSQNEKTEAFFGQGTRLTVV.

The CDR3 region has the DNA TGTGCCAGCAGCCTACAGGGTACCGGGGAGCTGTTTTTT. Translated, it gives CASSLQGTGELFF. The rearrangement joins TRBV14 to TRBJ2-2, with D maybe TRBD1 (6 bases). There are 13 residues in the CDR3. The V end lost 4 bases, the J end lost 5 bases, and 8 bases lay between the germline ends. Germline V gene sequence: CDR1 SGHDN, CDR2 FVKESK.

The chain recombines TRBV6-5 with TRBJ1-1, with 8 bases fitting TRBD1. Trimming cost V 4 bases and J 0 bases; bases outside gene matches: 4. Germline V gives CDR1 MNHEY, CDR2 SVGAGI. The CDR3 runs to 15 residues. CDR3 sequence reads: CASSSSGGLNTEAFF. The DNA for the CDR3 is TGTGCCAGCAGTTCTTCAGGGGGCCTGAACACTGAAGCTTTCTTT.

The chain carries TRBV30 and TRBJ1-3; D call uncertain. This CDR3 region has 14 residues. Germline CDR1 GTSNPN, CDR2 SVGIG (reference sequence). V was shortened by 7 bases and J by 4 bases, with 17 bases between the two germline ends. Written as DNA, the CDR3 is TGTGCCTTGGCGCCGGGAGTGGGAGGAAACACCATATATTTT. Its translation is CALAPGVGGNTIYF.

The V gene is TRBV11-1, the J gene TRBJ2-5; a possible D gene is TRBD1 (6 bases). Trimming pared 6 bases from V and 5 bases from J, leaving 16 bases between. The CDR3 runs 14 residues. CDR1 and CDR2 (germline): SGHAT, FQDESV (reference sequence). In nucleotides, the CDR3 is TGTGCCAGCAGTGTACAGGGCGGTGGGGAGACCCAGTACTTC. Translation gives CASSVQGGGETQYF.

This chain joins TRBV19 and TRBJ1-5; the match to TRBD1 covers 8 bases. The V gene end was trimmed by 1 base and the J gene end by 5 bases; junction bases not matched to a gene: 7. CDR3 length: 16 residues. Germline lookup yields CDR1 LNHDA and CDR2 SQIVND (reference sequence). CDR3 protein: CASSIVPRGQDQPQHF. For the CDR3, the DNA is TGTGCCAGTAGTATAGTCCCCAGGGGGCAGGATCAGCCCCAGCATTTT.

This clone has just one count. This sequence joins TRBV6-4 and TRBJ1-2, with 7 positions matching TRBD1. The CDR3 length is 14 residues. J lost 2 bases, V lost 4 bases, and 4 bases had no gene match. Per the germline V gene, CDR1 is MRHNA and CDR2 is SNTAGT. The CDR3 reads CASSANRGNYGYTF. CDR3 nucleotide sequence: TGTGCCAGCAGTGCTAACAGGGGAAACTATGGCTACACCTTC.

The genes are TRBV7-9 and TRBJ1-3; 10 bases fit TRBD1. CDR3 length equals 17 residues. Unmatched junction bases numbered 8, after V lost 3 bases and J lost 3 bases. The germline V gene encodes CDR1 SEHNR and CDR2 FQNEAQ (reference sequence). DNA of the CDR3: TGTGCCAGCAGCTTCGCGGGACAGGGGTCTAGTGGAAACACCATATATTTT. This gives the protein CASSFAGQGSSGNTIYF.

The rearrangement uses TRBV28 and TRBJ1-2, with no clear D. The germline V gene has CDR1 MDHEN and CDR2 SYDVKM. Deletions cut 4 bases from V and 3 bases from J, with 9 bases between. CDR3 length equals 13 residues. In nucleotides, the CDR3 is TGTGCCAGCAGTTCCCCCGTAGACTATGGCTACACCTTC. Translated: CASSSPVDYGYTF.

V and J are TRBV29-1 and TRBJ2-3; 7 positions agree with TRBD1. Germline loops: CDR1 SQVTM, CDR2 ANQGSEA. V trimming: 6 bases; J trimming: 2 bases; junction bases outside the gene matches: 5. There are 13 residues in the CDR3. CDR3 DNA sequence: TGCAGCGTGGGGACAGATCCCACAGATACGCAGTATTTT. Amino acid sequence: CSVGTDPTDTQYF.

The gene calls are TRBV12-3 or TRBV12-4 and TRBJ1-2; D call uncertain. This CDR3 region has 10 residues. V shed 10 bases and J shed 2 bases, with 5 bases lying between them. This CDR3 is CAIKNYGYTF. The CDR3 bases are TGTGCCATAAAAAACTATGGCTACACCTTC.

CDR3 amino acids: CASSTSGPSSYNEQFF. The CDR3 DNA follows: TGTGCCAGTAGCACTAGCGGCCCCAGCTCCTACAATGAGCAGTTCTTC. J is TRBJ2-1 and V is TRBV19, with 8 positions matching TRBD2. Germline CDR1 LNHDA, CDR2 SQIVND (reference sequence). V lost 6 bases, J lost 0 bases, and 7 bases stayed unmatched. This CDR3 has 16 amino acids.

The chain recombines TRBV25-1 with TRBJ1-1; D is perhaps TRBD1 (6 bases). Trimming cost V 6 bases and J 1 base, with 9 bases left between them. This CDR3 contains 13 residues. The germline CDR1 and CDR2 sequences are MGHDK and SYGVNS. CDR3 in DNA: TGTGCCAGCAGACCAGGGGCGAACACTGAAGCTTTCTTT. This sequence encodes CASRPGANTEAFF.

DNA of the CDR3: TGTGCCAGTACCCCGACAGGGGCTAATTCACCCCTCCACTTT. Protein sequence: CASTPTGANSPLHF. V and J are TRBV19 and TRBJ1-6; TRBD1 matches 8 bases. The CDR3 totals 14 residues. Losses at the gene ends were 7 bases for V and 6 bases for J; bases not matched to a gene: 5. CDR1 is LNHDA, CDR2 SQIVND, per germline (reference sequence).

V and J are TRBV4-2 and TRBJ2-5; the match to TRBD1 covers 8 bases. The CDR3 length is 15 residues. The V gene's germline CDR1 is LGHNA and CDR2 YNFKEQ. V lost 1 base and J lost 4; bases outside the gene matches: 5. DNA for the CDR3: TGTGCCAGCAGCCAAGGGCCCGGGACAGGAGAGACCCAGTACTTC. This sequence encodes CASSQGPGTGETQYF.

The V gene is TRBV5-4, the J gene TRBJ1-2, with 7 nucleotides matching TRBD1. The trim removed 7 bases at V and 4 bases at J, leaving 7 bases unmatched. Looked up from germline, CDR1 is SGHNT and CDR2 is YYREEE (reference sequence). The CDR3 spans 13 residues. The CDR3 sequence: CASQQGFGYGYTF. The CDR3 region has the DNA TGTGCCAGCCAACAGGGGTTTGGCTATGGCTACACCTTC.

Notes on this clone: Relative to the germline gene, one junction end is altered; a read error may explain this. The gene calls are TRBV4-3 and TRBJ1-2, with D possibly being TRBD1 (5 bases). This CDR3 contains 13 residues. From germline, CDR1 is LGHNA and CDR2 YSLEER. CDR3 sequence: CASSEEGSYGYTF. The CDR3, as DNA: TGCGCCAGCAGCGAAGAGGGGAGTTATGGCTACACCTTC.

The chain couples TRBV5-1 to TRBJ2-3; TRBD2 matches 9 bases. CDR3 length equals 17 residues. With 0 bases clipped from V and 4 bases from J, the junction kept 9 bases outside the gene matches. The germline V gene encodes CDR1 SGHRS and CDR2 YFSETQ. CDR3 sequence (DNA): TGCGCCAGCAGCTTGGTGGGCGGGAGGGCCGTTTCAGATACGCAGTATTTT. It yields the protein CASSLVGGRAVSDTQYF.

This clone was seen only once. CDR3 loop: CAITQTGEVGETQYF. CDR3 nucleotide sequence: TGTGCCATCACCCAGACAGGGGAGGTGGGAGAGACCCAGTACTTC. The V gene is TRBV10-3, the J gene TRBJ2-5, with TRBD1 identical over 8 bases. J gave up 4 bases and V 7 bases, and 11 bases lay outside the gene matches. The CDR3 runs 15 residues. The V gene's germline CDR1 is ENHRY and CDR2 SYGVKD.

The V and J genes are TRBV30 and TRBJ1-2; D gene ambiguous. Germline CDR1 reads GTSNPN; CDR2 reads SVGIG (reference sequence). Trimming stripped 5 bases from V and 3 bases from J, with 13 bases between. CDR3 size: 13 residues. CDR3 DNA: TGTGCCTGGGCACAACAAGTTTACTATGGCTACACCTTC. Its translation: CAWAQQVYYGYTF.

This sequence joins TRBV10-3 and TRBJ2-5; TRBD1 is a possible D gene (5 bases). Trimming cost V 2 bases and J 9 bases, with 10 bases left between them. The CDR3 is made up of 12 amino acids. Per germline, CDR1 ENHRY and CDR2 SYGVKD. The CDR3 DNA sequence: TGTGCCATCAGTGAGCCACAGGTCGCCCAGTACTTC. Translating gives CAISEPQVAQYF.

This chain links TRBV30 with TRBJ2-7; 10 bases are a match to TRBD1. This CDR3 comprises 14 residues. The germline CDR1 and CDR2 sequences are GTSNPN and SVGIG (reference sequence). Trimming at V came to 2 bases and at J to 7 bases, leaving 8 bases not matched to a gene. The CDR3 reads CAWSLGQGFTEQYF. The CDR3 DNA follows: TGTGCCTGGAGTTTGGGACAGGGGTTTACTGAGCAGTACTTC. Supplemented by reference TRBV30 and TRBJ2-7, the full variable domain reads SQTIHQWPATLVQPVGSPLSLECTVEGTSNPNLYWYRQAAGRGLQLLFYSVGIGQISSEVPQNLSASRPQDRQFILSSKKLLLSDSGFYLCAWSLGQGFTEQYFGPGTRLTVT.

The V and J genes are TRBV7-6 and TRBJ2-2; 10 bases agree with TRBD2. Germline V gene data show CDR1 as SGHVS and CDR2 as FNYEAQ. The CDR3 is 18 amino acids. V lost 1 base to trimming and J lost 3 bases; unmatched junction nucleotides: 8. CDR3 region: CASSLGLAGDPDTGELFF. The CDR3 DNA sequence: TGTGCCAGCAGCTTAGGGCTAGCGGGGGATCCGGACACCGGGGAGCTGTTTTTT.